The 19 T cell receptor beta chains below all came from one sample that was sequenced in a study of T cell repertoires in cytomegalovirus infection. From the reads, TCRdb called clonotypes with MiXCR, one entry per CDR3 protein. There are about 340,000 distinct CDR3 sequences in the sample; 25% to 35% occur only once, and around 18% lies in the top ten. No antigen is known for these receptors. Specimen: cultured PBMCs, collected from culture after CMV antigen stimulation. Every receptor here comes from a human donor in good health (CMV status not recorded). Some clones in this sample may be carry-over from other donors' samples.

The chain links TRBV20-1 to TRBJ1-5; 7 positions agree with TRBD1. The V and J ends lost 5 bases and 8 bases, in that order; junction bases with no gene match: 9. This CDR3 comprises 13 residues. Germline V gives CDR1 DFQATT, CDR2 SNEGSKA (reference sequence). CDR3 amino acids: CSAQGGSRKPQHF. CDR3 in DNA: TGCAGTGCTCAAGGGGGCAGCAGGAAGCCCCAGCATTTT.

V gene TRBV4-1 combines with J gene TRBJ1-2; perhaps TRBD1 as D (5 bases). The CDR3 has 16 residues. Trimming removed 4 bases from V and 4 bases from J, with 19 bases in between. Per the germline V gene, CDR1 is MGHRA and CDR2 is YSYEKL. The CDR3 protein is CASSPEETELAYGYTF. In DNA form, the CDR3 reads TGCGCCAGCAGCCCGGAGGAGACAGAGCTTGCCTATGGCTACACCTTC.

The chain uses TRBV28 and TRBJ2-5; no firm D call. CDR3 length equals 13 residues. Trimming left V 6 bases short and J 7 bases short, with 15 bases between. Germline CDR1 reads MDHEN; CDR2 reads SYDVKM. Here the CDR3 reads CASSSDGPRTQYF. The CDR3 DNA follows: TGTGCCAGCAGCTCGGACGGGCCCAGGACCCAGTACTTC.

The V gene is TRBV7-8, the J gene TRBJ1-1; a possible D gene is TRBD1 (6 bases). The germline V and J ends were trimmed by 3 bases and 4 bases, with 15 bases remaining between them. Germline V gene sequence: CDR1 SGHVS, CDR2 FQNEAQ. The CDR3 loop spans 15 amino acids. The DNA of the CDR3 is TGTGCCAGCAGCTTCGACAGGTTGTTATCCACTGAAGCTTTCTTT. Protein product: CASSFDRLLSTEAFF.

The V and J genes are TRBV15 and TRBJ2-7; D assignment may be TRBD1 or TRBD2 (5 bases each). Germline V gives CDR1 LNHNV, CDR2 YYDKDF (reference sequence). CDR3 length: 14 amino acids. The germline V and J ends were trimmed by 1 base and 0 bases, with 7 bases remaining between them. The CDR3 protein is CATSRAGPSYEQYF. CDR3 sequence (DNA): TGTGCCACCAGCAGAGCGGGACCCTCCTACGAGCAGTACTTC.

The chain links TRBV10-3 to TRBJ1-2; D is possibly TRBD1 (5 bases). Germline V lookup: CDR1 ENHRY, CDR2 SYGVKD. V was shortened by 6 bases and J by 3 bases, with 17 bases between the two germline ends. The CDR3 consists of 15 residues. The CDR3 is CAISGGGANDYGYTF. The CDR3 DNA follows: TGTGCCATCAGCGGGGGAGGGGCGAATGACTATGGCTACACCTTC.

This clonotype was counted between two and nine times. The V call is TRBV28, the J call TRBJ2-3, with 10 bases lining up with TRBD2. The germline CDR1 and CDR2 sequences are MDHEN and SYDVKM. J was trimmed by 3 bases and V by 5 bases; bases with no gene match: 2. There are 14 residues in the CDR3. The CDR3: CASSKTSGTDTQYF. The CDR3, as DNA: TGTGCCAGCAGTAAGACTAGCGGGACAGATACGCAGTATTTT. Filled out from reference TRBV28 and TRBJ2-3, the complete variable domain reads DVKVTQSSRYLVKRTGEKVFLECVQDMDHENMFWYRQDPGLGLRLIYFSYDVKMKEKGDIPEGYSVSREKKERFSLILESASTNQTSMYLCASSKTSGTDTQYFGPGTRLTVL.

This clonotype came up a few times. The rearrangement uses TRBV20-1 and TRBJ1-5; unclear D gene. V gave up 3 bases and J gave up 4 bases, with 10 bases separating them. This CDR3 is 13 amino acids long. Germline assignment: CDR1 DFQATT and CDR2 SNEGSKA (reference sequence). CDR3 nucleotide sequence: TGCAGTGCTAGTGACCCCCTTAATCAGCCCCAGCATTTT. This sequence encodes CSASDPLNQPQHF.

The chain carries TRBV6-5 and TRBJ1-6, with TRBD1 as a possible D gene (5 bases). Germline V lookup: CDR1 MNHEY, CDR2 SVGAGI. Trimming removed 6 bases from V and 2 bases from J, with 8 bases in between. This CDR3 has 14 residues. The CDR3 region has the DNA TGTGCCAGCAGAAGGGGCGCCTATAATTCACCCCTCCACTTT. Protein sequence: CASRRGAYNSPLHF.

CDR3 protein: CASSSRGPSGTEAFF. The CDR3 nucleotides are TGTGCCAGCAGCTCAAGGGGACCCTCGGGGACTGAAGCTTTCTTT. This chain uses TRBV7-3 with TRBJ1-1, with a tentative D call TRBD1 (5 bases). Germline V gives CDR1 SGHTA, CDR2 FQGTGA. Trimming took 4 bases from V and 5 from J, leaving 17 bases between them. This CDR3 spans 15 amino acids.

This clonotype was recorded once. The rearrangement links TRBV12-3 or TRBV12-4 to TRBJ2-3; possibly TRBD2 for D (6 bases). The V gene lost 5 bases and the J gene lost 0 bases, with 24 bases spanning the gap. This CDR3 has 19 residues. The CDR3 loop reads CASSPTSSDWVFSTDTQYF. CDR3 in DNA: TGTGCCAGCAGTCCGACCTCTAGCGATTGGGTTTTTAGCACAGATACGCAGTATTTT.

The chain combines TRBV30 with TRBJ2-1; tentative D call: TRBD2 (6 bases). Trimming took off 2 bases at V and 0 bases at J, with 17 bases between the two ends. The CDR3 loop spans 17 amino acids. Germline loops: CDR1 GTSNPN, CDR2 SVGIG (reference sequence). The CDR3 DNA is TGTGCCTGGAGTTCAACCAAACGGGAGATCTCCTACAATGAGCAGTTCTTC. Amino acids: CAWSSTKREISYNEQFF.

This clonotype has only a few counts. The chain uses TRBV11-2 and TRBJ1-1; D is unresolved. CDR3 length: 15 residues. With 1 base removed from V and 4 bases from J, the gap between germline ends came to 13 bases. Germline V gene data show CDR1 as SGHAT and CDR2 as FQNNGV. CDR3 coding DNA: TGTGCCAGCAGCTTAGCGGGGTTAGTAGGCACTGAAGCTTTCTTT. It is translated as CASSLAGLVGTEAFF.

The rearrangement joins TRBV20-1 to TRBJ1-3; D call uncertain. The CDR3 is 15 residues long. The V gene lost 3 bases and the J gene lost 0 bases, with 12 bases spanning the gap. CDR1 is DFQATT, CDR2 SNEGSKA, per germline (reference sequence). CDR3 region: CSASPREISGNTIYF. The CDR3 DNA reads as TGCAGTGCTAGCCCCCGAGAAATCTCTGGAAACACCATATATTTT.

The CDR3 here is CASRRMNTEAFF. CDR3 sequence (DNA): TGTGCCAGCAGGCGGATGAACACTGAAGCTTTCTTT. This rearrangement joins TRBV6-2 or TRBV6-3 to TRBJ1-1; D not certain. This CDR3 has 12 amino acids. The germline CDR1 and CDR2 sequences are MNHEY and SVGEGT. Trimming took 6 bases from V and 0 from J, leaving 5 bases between them.

V and J are TRBV15 and TRBJ2-2; a weak D match, TRBD1 (6 bases). This CDR3 is built from 16 residues. V lost 1 base, J lost 2 bases, and 11 bases lay in between. Germline CDR1 LNHNV, CDR2 YYDKDF (reference sequence). CDR3: CATSRVGTINTGELFF. The CDR3 DNA reads as TGTGCCACCAGCAGAGTTGGGACAATCAACACCGGGGAGCTGTTTTTT.

This clonotype was counted at least ten times. J is TRBJ2-5 and V is TRBV28; D possibly uses TRBD1 or TRBD2 (5 bases each). This CDR3 is built from 15 residues. V gave up 5 bases and J gave up 5 bases, with 18 bases separating them. Germline CDR1 reads MDHEN; CDR2 reads SYDVKM. As DNA, the CDR3 is TGTGCCAGCAGTACCCGGGGCAGTTGGATGGAGACCCAGTACTTC. This gives the protein CASSTRGSWMETQYF. The full variable domain, with the rest looked up from reference TRBV28 and TRBJ2-5, is DVKVTQSSRYLVKRTGEKVFLECVQDMDHENMFWYRQDPGLGLRLIYFSYDVKMKEKGDIPEGYSVSREKKERFSLILESASTNQTSMYLCASSTRGSWMETQYFGPGTRLLVL.

This chain connects TRBV20-1 to TRBJ2-3, with TRBD2 identical over 13 bases. Trimming removed 3 bases from V and 1 base from J; junction bases left unmatched: 7. This CDR3 comprises 17 residues. Germline CDR1 and CDR2: DFQATT and SNEGSKA (reference sequence). The CDR3 coding sequence is TGCAGTGCTAGCCGGACTAGCGGGGGATATGGCACAGATACGCAGTATTTT. It codes for CSASRTSGGYGTDTQYF.

This clonotype was observed a few times. The chain couples TRBV27 to TRBJ2-1; 10 nucleotides match TRBD2. The length of the CDR3 is 17 residues. With V trimmed by 4 bases and J by 7 bases, 13 bases remained unmatched. Per germline, CDR1 MNHEY and CDR2 SMNVEV (reference sequence). This CDR3 is CASSSLSVVAGGNEQFF. The CDR3 nucleotides are TGTGCCAGCAGTTCTCTCTCCGTGGTAGCGGGAGGAAATGAGCAGTTCTTC.